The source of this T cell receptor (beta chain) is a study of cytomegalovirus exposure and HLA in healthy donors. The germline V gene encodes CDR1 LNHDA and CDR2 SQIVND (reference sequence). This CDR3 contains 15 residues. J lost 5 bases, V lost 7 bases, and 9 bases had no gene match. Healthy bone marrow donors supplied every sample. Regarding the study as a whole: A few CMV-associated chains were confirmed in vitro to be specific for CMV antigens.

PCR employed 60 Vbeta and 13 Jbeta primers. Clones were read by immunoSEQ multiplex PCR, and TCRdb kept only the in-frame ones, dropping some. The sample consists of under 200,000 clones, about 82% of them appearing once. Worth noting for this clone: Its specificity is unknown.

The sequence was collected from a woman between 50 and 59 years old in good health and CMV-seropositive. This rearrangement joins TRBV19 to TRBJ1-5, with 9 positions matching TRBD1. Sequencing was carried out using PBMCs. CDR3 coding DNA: TGTGCCAGTACCACGACAGGGGGTTTGGATCAGCCCCAGCATTTT. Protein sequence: CASTTTGGLDQPQHF.